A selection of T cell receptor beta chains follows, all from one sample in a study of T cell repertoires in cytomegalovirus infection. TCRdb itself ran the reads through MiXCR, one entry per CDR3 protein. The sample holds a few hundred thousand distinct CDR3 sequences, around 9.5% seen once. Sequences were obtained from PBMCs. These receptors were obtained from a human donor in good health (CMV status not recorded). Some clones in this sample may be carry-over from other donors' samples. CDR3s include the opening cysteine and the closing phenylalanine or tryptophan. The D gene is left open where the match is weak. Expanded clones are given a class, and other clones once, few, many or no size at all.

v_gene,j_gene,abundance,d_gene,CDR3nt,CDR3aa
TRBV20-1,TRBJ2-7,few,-,TGCAGTGCTAGGGGGCCGGGAGCGCAGTACTTC,CSARGPGAQYF
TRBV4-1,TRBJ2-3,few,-,TGCGCCAGCAGCCAAGAAAGGAACTACCCCGCAGATACGCAGTATTTT,CASSQERNYPADTQYF
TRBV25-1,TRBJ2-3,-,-,TGTGCCAGCAGTGACGTCGGGGGGCTACGGACAGATACGCAGTATTTT,CASSDVGGLRTDTQYF
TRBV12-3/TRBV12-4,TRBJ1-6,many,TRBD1,TGTGCCAGCAGTCGGGACAGGGTGGTTTCACCCCTCCACTTT,CASSRDRVVSPLHF
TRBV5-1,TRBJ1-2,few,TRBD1,TGCGCCAGCAGCCCCGGGACAGGGAGCCCCAACTATGGCTACACCTTC,CASSPGTGSPNYGYTF
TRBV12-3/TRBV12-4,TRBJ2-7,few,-,TGTGCCAGCAGTTTAGGGATCGACCGAGGGCAGTACTTC,CASSLGIDRGQYF
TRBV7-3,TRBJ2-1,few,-,TGTGCCAGCAGCTTAAGATTGGGGAGGGGGTACAATGAGCAGTTCTTC,CASSLRLGRGYNEQFF
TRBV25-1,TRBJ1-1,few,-,TGTGCCAGCAGTGATGGGGGGGCAGAAGCTTTCTTT,CASSDGGAEAFF
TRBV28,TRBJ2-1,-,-,TGTGCCAGCAGTTTAGGGCGGTTCGAGGGGGAGCAGTTCTTC,CASSLGRFEGEQFF
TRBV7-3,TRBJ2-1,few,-,TGTGCCAGCAGCCCGTCCCCCCAGGGGACTGAGCAGTTCTTC,CASSPSPQGTEQFF
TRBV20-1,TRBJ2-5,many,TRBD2,TGCAGTGCTCGTGGACTAGCGGGGGGGCGTACGGTCTCGGAGACCCAGTACTTC,CSARGLAGGRTVSETQYF
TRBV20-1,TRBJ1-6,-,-,TGCAGTGCTAGAGATAAAGACAGTTTAAATTCACCCCTCCACTTT,CSARDKDSLNSPLHF
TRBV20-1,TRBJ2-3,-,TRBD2,TGCAGTGCAATCCAAGGGAGGGACCCACGAGATACGCAGTATTTT,CSAIQGRDPRDTQYF
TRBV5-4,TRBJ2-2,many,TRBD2,TGTGCCAGCAGCTTATCTAGCGGGAGAACCGGGGAGCTGTTTTTT,CASSLSSGRTGELFF
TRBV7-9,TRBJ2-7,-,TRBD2,TGTGCCAGCAGCCCCGGGGGTAGCGGGAGATCCTACGAGCAGTACTTC,CASSPGGSGRSYEQYF
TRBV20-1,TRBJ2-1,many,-,TGCAGTGCTAGAGACGTTCTGGGGGACTACAATGAGCAGTTCTTC,CSARDVLGDYNEQFF
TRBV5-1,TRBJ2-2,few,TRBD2,TGCGCCAGCAGTTATAGCGGGAGACGGACCGGGGAGCTGTTTTTT,CASSYSGRRTGELFF
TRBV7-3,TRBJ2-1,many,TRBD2,TGTGCCAGCAGCTTAACGGGCGAGCGGGGGCCCCACAATGAGCAGTTCTTC,CASSLTGERGPHNEQFF
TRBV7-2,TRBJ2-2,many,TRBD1,TGTGCCAGCAGCCGCCGGACAGGGGCGAACACCGGGGAGCTGTTTTTT,CASSRRTGANTGELFF
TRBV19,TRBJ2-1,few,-,TGTGCCAGTAGTATCGGTAGGGAGTCCTACAATGAGCAGTTCTTC,CASSIGRESYNEQFF
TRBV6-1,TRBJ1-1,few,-,TGTGCCAGCGGGACCCGCCTTGAAGCTTTCTTT,CASGTRLEAFF
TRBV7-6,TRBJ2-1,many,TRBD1,TGTGCCAGCAGACCGGACAGGCTCTCCTACAATGAGCAGTTCTTC,CASRPDRLSYNEQFF
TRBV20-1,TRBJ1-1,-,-,TGCAGTGCTAGATCACAGGGTTCTTTGAACACTGAAGCTTTCTTT,CSARSQGSLNTEAFF
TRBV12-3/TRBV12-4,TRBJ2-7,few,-,TGTGCCAGCAGTTTTGGAACTATCTCCTACGAGCAGTACTTC,CASSFGTISYEQYF
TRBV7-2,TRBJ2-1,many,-,TGTGCCAGCAGCCCAGAGGGGGCATCGGGGGGGCAGTTCTTC,CASSPEGASGGQFF
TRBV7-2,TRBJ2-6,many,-,TGTGCCAGCAGCTTAGAGGCCAGTCGGACTTTTGCAAACTCTGGGGCCAACGTCCTGACTTTC,CASSLEASRTFANSGANVLTF
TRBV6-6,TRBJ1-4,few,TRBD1,TGTGCCAGCAGTTACGCCCGGGACAGGGGCCGACGTAATGAAAAACTGTTTTTT,CASSYARDRGRRNEKLFF
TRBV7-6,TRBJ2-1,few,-,TGTGCCAGCAGCTTAAACGTGGCAAGATCGAATGAGCAGTTCTTC,CASSLNVARSNEQFF
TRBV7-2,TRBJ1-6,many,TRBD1,TGTGCCAGCAGCGCTTGGACAGGGAATTCACCCCTCCACTTT,CASSAWTGNSPLHF
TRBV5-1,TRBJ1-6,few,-,TGCGCCAGCAGCTTCGGACGGAGCTCCTATAATTCACCCCTCCACTTT,CASSFGRSSYNSPLHF
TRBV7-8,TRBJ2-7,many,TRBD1,TGTGCCAGCAGCCGGGGACAGTTCTACGAGCAGTACTTC,CASSRGQFYEQYF
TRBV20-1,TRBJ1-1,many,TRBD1,TGCAGTGCTAGGACAGGGAACTTCATGAACACTGAAGCTTTCTTT,CSARTGNFMNTEAFF
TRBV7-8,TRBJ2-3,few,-,TGTGCCAGCAGCCCCCTGGGGGCCCCAGATACGCAGTATTTT,CASSPLGAPDTQYF
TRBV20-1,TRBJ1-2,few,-,TGCAGTGCTTCCCGTGGGGACAATGCTAACTATGGCTACACCTTC,CSASRGDNANYGYTF
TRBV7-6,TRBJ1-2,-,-,TGTGCCAGCAGCTGGGGAGGACAGCCTAACTATGGCTACACCTTC,CASSWGGQPNYGYTF
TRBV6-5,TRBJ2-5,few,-,TGTGCCAGCAGTTACGAGGGGGTGGCCCAAGAGACCCAGTACTTC,CASSYEGVAQETQYF
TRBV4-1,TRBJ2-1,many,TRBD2,TGCGCCAGCAGCCAAGATGCGGGAGTCGGAAACAATGAGCAGTTCTTC,CASSQDAGVGNNEQFF
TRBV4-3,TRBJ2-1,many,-,TGCGCCAGCAGCCAAGATTCCCCGGGGGCGAGCTCCTACAATGAGCAGTTCTTC,CASSQDSPGASSYNEQFF
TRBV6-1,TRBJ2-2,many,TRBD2,TGTGCCAGCAGCTCCGGGACTAGAACCGGGGAGCTGTTTTTT,CASSSGTRTGELFF
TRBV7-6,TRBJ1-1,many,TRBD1,TGTGCCAGCAGCCTGGGCAGACAGGGAACGAACACTGAAGCTTTCTTT,CASSLGRQGTNTEAFF
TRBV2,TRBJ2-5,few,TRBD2,TGTGCCAGCAGCAGCGGGAACCAAGAGACCCAGTACTTC,CASSSGNQETQYF
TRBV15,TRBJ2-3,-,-,TGTGCCACCACCCCGGTGGCGGGAGATACGCAGTATTTT,CATTPVAGDTQYF